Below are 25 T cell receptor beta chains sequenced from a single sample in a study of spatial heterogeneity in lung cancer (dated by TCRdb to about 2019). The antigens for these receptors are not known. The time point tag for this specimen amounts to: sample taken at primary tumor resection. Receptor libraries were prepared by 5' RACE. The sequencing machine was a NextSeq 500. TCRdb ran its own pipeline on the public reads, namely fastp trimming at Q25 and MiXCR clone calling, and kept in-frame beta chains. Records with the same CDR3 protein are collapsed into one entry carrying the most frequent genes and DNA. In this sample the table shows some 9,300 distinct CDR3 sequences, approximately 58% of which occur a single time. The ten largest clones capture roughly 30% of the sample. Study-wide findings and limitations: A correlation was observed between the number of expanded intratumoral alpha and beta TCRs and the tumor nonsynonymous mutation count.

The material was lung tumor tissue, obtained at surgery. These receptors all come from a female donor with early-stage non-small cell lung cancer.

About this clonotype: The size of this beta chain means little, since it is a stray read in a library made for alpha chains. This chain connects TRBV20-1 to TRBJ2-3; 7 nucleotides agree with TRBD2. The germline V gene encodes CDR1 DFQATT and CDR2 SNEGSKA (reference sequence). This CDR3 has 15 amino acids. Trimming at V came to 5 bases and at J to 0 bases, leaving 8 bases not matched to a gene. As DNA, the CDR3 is TGCAGTGCTCTCCGTACTAGCGTTAGCACAGATACGCAGTATTTT. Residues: CSALRTSVSTDTQYF.

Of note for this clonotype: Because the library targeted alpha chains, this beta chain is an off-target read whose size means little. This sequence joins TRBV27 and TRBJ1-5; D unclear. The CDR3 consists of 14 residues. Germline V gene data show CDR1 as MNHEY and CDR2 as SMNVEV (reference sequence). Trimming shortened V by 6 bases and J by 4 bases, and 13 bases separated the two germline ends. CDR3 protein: CASSPRGVNQPQHF. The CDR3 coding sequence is TGTGCCAGCAGCCCCAGAGGAGTTAATCAGCCCCAGCATTTT.

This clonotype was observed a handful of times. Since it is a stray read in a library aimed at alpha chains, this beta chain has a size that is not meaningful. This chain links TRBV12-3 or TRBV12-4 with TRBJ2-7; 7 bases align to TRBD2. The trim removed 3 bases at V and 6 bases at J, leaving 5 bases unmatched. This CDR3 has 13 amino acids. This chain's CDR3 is CASSFRGEGEQYF. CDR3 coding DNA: TGTGCCAGCAGTTTCCGGGGGGAAGGCGAGCAGTACTTC.

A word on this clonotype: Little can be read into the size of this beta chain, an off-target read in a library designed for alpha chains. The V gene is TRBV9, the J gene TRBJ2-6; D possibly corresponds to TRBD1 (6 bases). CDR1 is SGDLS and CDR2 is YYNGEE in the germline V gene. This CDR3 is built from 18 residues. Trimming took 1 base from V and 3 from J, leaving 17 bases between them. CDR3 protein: CASSVRNRVASGANVLTF. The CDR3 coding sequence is TGTGCCAGCAGCGTAAGGAACAGGGTGGCAAGTGGGGCCAACGTCCTGACTTTC.

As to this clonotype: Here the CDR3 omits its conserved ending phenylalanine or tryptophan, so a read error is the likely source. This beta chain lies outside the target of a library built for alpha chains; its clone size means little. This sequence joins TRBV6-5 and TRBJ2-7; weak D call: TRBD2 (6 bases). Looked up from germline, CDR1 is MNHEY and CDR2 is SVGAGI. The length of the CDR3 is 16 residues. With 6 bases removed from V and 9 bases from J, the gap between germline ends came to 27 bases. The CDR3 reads CASRARGSGVSTRQYL. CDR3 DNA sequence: TGTGCCAGCAGAGCCCGGGGGAGCGGTGTGTCTACGAGGCAGTACTTA.

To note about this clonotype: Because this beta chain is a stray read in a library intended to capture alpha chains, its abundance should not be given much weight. CDR3 sequence: CASSDSNQPQHF. DNA of the CDR3: TGTGCCAGCAGTGACAGCAATCAGCCCCAGCATTTT. The chain carries TRBV6-4 and TRBJ1-5; no firm D call. V shed 2 bases and J shed 1 base, with 0 bases lying between them. CDR3 length equals 12 residues. Germline-derived CDR1 and CDR2 are MRHNA and SNTAGT.

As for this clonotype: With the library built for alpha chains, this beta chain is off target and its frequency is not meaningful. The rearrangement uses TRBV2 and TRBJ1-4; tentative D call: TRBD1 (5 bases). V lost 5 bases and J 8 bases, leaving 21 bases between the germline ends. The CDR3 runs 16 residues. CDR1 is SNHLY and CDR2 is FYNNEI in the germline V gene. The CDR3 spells CASSMRGSPGREKLFF. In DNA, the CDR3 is TGTGCCAGCAGTATGCGGGGAAGTCCAGGGCGGGAAAAACTGTTTTTT.

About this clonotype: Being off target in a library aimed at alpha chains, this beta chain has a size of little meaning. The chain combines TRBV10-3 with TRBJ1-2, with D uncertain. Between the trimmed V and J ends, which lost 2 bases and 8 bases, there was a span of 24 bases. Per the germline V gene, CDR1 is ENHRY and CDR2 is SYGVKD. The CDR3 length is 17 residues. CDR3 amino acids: CAISEPLWLSGSRGYTF. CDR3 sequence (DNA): TGTGCCATCAGTGAGCCGCTTTGGCTGTCGGGGAGTCGAGGCTACACCTTC.

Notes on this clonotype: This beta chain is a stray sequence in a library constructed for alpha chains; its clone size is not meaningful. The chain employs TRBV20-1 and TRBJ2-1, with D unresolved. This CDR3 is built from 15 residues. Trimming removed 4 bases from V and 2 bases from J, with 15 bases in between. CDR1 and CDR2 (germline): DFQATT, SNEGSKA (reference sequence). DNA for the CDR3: TGCAGTGCTACTATACTTGCCCTAGCCTACAATGAGCAGTTCTTC. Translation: CSATILALAYNEQFF.

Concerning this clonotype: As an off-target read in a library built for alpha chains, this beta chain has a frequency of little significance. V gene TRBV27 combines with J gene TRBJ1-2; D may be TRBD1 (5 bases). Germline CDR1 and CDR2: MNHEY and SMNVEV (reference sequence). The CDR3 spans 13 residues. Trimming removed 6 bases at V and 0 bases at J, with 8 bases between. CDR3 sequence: CASRGLPNYGYTF. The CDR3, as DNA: TGTGCCAGCAGGGGGCTTCCTAACTATGGCTACACCTTC.

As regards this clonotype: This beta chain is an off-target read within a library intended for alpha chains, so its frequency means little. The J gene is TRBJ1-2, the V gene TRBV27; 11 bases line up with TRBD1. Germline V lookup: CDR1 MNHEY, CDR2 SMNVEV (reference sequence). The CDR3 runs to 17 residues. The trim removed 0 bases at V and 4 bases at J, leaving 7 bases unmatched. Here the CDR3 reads CASSLSGGQGASYGYTF. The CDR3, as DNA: TGTGCCAGCAGTTTATCTGGCGGACAGGGGGCCTCCTATGGCTACACCTTC.

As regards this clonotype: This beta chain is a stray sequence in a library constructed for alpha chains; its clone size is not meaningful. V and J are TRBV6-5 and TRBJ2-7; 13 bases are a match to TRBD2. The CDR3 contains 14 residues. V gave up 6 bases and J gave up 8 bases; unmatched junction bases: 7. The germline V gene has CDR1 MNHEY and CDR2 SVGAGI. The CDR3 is CASSQGLAGNKQYF. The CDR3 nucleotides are TGTGCCAGCAGCCAGGGACTAGCGGGGAACAAGCAGTACTTC.

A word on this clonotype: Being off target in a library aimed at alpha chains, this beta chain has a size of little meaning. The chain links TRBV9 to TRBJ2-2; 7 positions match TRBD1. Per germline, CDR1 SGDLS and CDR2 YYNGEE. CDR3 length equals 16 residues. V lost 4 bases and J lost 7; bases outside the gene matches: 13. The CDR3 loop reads CASSPRRAQGIGELFF. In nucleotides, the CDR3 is TGTGCCAGCAGCCCCCGGCGGGCACAGGGGATCGGGGAGCTGTTTTTT.

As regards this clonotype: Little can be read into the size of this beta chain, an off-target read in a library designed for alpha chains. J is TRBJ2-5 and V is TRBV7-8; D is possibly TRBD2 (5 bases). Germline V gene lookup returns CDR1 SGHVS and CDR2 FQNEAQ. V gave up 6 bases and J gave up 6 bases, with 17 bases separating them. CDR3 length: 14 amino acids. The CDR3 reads CASRGEGSIKTQYF. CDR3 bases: TGTGCCAGCAGGGGAGAGGGTAGCATCAAGACCCAGTACTTC.

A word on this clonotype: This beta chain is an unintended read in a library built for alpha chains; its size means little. This CDR3 reads CATRTNPSGYTF. The CDR3, as DNA: TGTGCCACACGGACTAATCCATCGGGCTACACCTTC. The chain links TRBV6-2 or TRBV6-3 to TRBJ1-2; no clear D. CDR1 is MNHEY and CDR2 is SVGEGT in the germline V gene. The V end lost 10 bases, the J end lost 8 bases, and 17 bases lay between the germline ends. The CDR3 sequence is 12 residues long.

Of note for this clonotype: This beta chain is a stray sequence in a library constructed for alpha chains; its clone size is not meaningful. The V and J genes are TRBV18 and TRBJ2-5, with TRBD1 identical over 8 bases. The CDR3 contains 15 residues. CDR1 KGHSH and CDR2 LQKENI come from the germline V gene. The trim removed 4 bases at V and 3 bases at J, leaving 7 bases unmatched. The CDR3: CASSQLGTGEETQYF. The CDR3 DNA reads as TGTGCCAGCTCACAGCTAGGGACAGGAGAAGAGACCCAGTACTTC.

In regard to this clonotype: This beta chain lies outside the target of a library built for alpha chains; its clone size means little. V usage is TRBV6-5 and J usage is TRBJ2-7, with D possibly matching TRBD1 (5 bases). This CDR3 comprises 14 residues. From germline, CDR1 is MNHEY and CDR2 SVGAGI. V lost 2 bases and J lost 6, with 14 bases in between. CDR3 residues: CASSYIRARGEQYF. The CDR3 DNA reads TGTGCCAGCAGTTACATCAGGGCTAGAGGCGAGCAGTACTTC.

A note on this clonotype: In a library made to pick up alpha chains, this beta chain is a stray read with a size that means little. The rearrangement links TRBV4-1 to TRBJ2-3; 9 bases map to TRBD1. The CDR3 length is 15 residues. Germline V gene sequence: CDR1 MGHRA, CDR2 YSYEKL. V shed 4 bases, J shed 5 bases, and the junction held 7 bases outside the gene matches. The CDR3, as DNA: TGCGCCAGCAGCCCTGGACAGGGGAGCCTAGATACGCAGTATTTT. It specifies CASSPGQGSLDTQYF.

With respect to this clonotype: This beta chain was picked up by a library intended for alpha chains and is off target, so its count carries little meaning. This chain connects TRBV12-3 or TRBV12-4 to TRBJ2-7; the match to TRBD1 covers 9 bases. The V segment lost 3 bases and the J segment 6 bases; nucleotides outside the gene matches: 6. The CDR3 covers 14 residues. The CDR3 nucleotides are TGTGCCAGCAGTTTGACAGGGGGGGTAGGCGAGCAGTACTTC. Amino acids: CASSLTGGVGEQYF.

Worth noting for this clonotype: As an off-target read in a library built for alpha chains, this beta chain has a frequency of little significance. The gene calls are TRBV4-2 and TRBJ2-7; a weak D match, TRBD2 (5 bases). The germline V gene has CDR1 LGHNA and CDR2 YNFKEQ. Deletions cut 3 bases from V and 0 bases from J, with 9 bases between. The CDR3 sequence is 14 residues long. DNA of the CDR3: TGTGCCAGCAGCCAGGAGGTGTTCTCCTACGAGCAGTACTTC. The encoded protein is CASSQEVFSYEQYF.

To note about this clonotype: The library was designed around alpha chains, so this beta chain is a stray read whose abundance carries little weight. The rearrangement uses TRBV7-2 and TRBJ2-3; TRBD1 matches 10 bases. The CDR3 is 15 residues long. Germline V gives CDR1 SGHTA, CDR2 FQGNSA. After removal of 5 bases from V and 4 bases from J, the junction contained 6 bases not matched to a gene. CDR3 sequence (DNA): TGTGCCAGCAGCCGACAGACAGGGGGCGCAGATACGCAGTATTTT. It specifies CASSRQTGGADTQYF.

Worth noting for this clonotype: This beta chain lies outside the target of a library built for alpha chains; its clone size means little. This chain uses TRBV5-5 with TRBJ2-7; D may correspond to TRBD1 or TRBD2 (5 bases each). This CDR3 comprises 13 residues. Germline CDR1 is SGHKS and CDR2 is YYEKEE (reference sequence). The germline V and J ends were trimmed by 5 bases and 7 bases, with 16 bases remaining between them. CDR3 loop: CASRAGARLEQYF. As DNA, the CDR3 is TGTGCCAGCAGAGCCGGGGCTCGACTTGAGCAGTACTTC.

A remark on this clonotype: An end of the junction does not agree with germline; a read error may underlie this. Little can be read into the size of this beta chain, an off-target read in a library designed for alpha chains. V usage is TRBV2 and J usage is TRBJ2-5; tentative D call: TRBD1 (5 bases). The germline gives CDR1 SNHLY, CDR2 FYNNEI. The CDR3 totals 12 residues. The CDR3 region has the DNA TGTGCCAGCATTGAAAGGGGCGAGACCCAGTACTTC. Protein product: CASIERGETQYF.

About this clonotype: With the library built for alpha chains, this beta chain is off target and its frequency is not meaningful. The CDR3 DNA sequence: TGTGCCACCCTAGAGACAGGGAGCACAGATACGCAGTATTTT. Amino acids: CATLETGSTDTQYF. V gene TRBV28 combines with J gene TRBJ2-3; 7 nucleotides line up with TRBD1. CDR1 and CDR2 from the germline V gene are MDHEN and SYDVKM. V lost 10 bases to trimming and J lost 0 bases; unmatched junction nucleotides: 7. This CDR3 comprises 14 residues.

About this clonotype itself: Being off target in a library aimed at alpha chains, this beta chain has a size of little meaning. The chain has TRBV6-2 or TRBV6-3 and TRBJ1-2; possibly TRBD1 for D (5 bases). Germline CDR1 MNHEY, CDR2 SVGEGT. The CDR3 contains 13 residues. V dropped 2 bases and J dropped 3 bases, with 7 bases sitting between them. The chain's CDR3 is CASSYGGDYGYTF. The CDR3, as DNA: TGTGCCAGCAGTTACGGAGGGGACTATGGCTACACCTTC.